This T cell receptor (beta chain) is from a study of shared clonotypes between healthy human individuals. Study summary: Aged between 18 and 49, the donors were a couple of women and a few men.

The CDR3 runs to 15 residues. V shed 3 bases, J shed 3 bases, and the junction held 4 bases outside the gene matches. CDR1 and CDR2 from the germline V gene are LNHNV and YYDKDF (reference sequence). The method was immunoSEQ multiplex PCR; TCRdb's version includes in-frame clones alone and lacks a portion of them. The sample lists over a million clones; roughly 96% were seen once. The receptor was isolated from a man aged 25-45 years in good health. The sequencing sample was made of naive CD4+ T cells sorted from blood. Noted subset: CD45RA+ positively selected. V is TRBV15 and J is TRBJ1-5, with 8 bases that match TRBD1. The CDR3 coding sequence is TGTGCCACCAGCAGGTCACAGGGGGTCAATCAGCCCCAGCATTTT. Translating it yields CATSRSQGVNQPQHF.